This TCR beta chain was recorded in a study of blood T cell repertoires in COVID-19. Study summary: Some COVID-19 samples were acute and others convalescent; all came from the United States, Italy and Spain. PBMCs, B-cell-depleted T cells, or T cells were the source of the cDNA or gDNA that made up the material.

This CDR3 spans 14 amino acids. Losses at the gene ends were 3 bases for V and 7 bases for J; bases not matched to a gene: 7. Germline V gene lookup returns CDR1 SGHKS and CDR2 YYEKEE (reference sequence). Source study methods: Amplified reference gene primers provided the basis for estimating nucleated cell counts. Here immunoSEQ multiplex PCR was the method, and the copy in TCRdb shows in-frame clones only, minus some. Clone size and V and J calls were adopted from that table, with D and trimming inferred from the DNA. The profile shows about 300,000 clones, around 84% of them singletons. Material: peripheral blood. The chain uses TRBV5-5 and TRBJ1-2, with 9 bases lining up with TRBD1. The clonotype originates from a man between 65 and 85 years old with acute or convalescent COVID-19. The CDR3, as DNA: TGTGCCAGCAGCTCCACCGGGACAGGGCCTGGCTACACCTTC. It specifies CASSSTGTGPGYTF.